Detailed here is one T cell receptor (beta chain). This record belongs to a study of blood T cell repertoires in COVID-19. Original data processing: Amplification from reference gene primers served as the basis for estimated nucleated cell counts. TCRdb's table, derived via immunoSEQ multiplex PCR, lists solely in-frame clones and lacks some. From that table come the V and J calls and clone size; the DNA was used to work out D and trimming. The top ten clones hold 1.2% of a sample with around 240,000 clones, about 89% of them seen once. The CDR3 totals 15 residues. V gave up 5 bases and J gave up 5 bases; unmatched junction bases: 11. Germline CDR1 SGHDN, CDR2 FVKESK.

This chain links TRBV14 with TRBJ2-5; TRBD2 agrees at 7 bases. The sequenced material came from PBMCs or T cells enriched from blood (not recorded which). The sequence was collected from a human donor in a cohort exposed to, infected with or recovered from COVID-19 (not recorded which). The donor label of this sample is uncertain. This CDR3 is CASSWAGDPWETQYF. Written as DNA, the CDR3 is TGTGCCAGCAGCTGGGCGGGGGATCCTTGGGAGACCCAGTACTTC.